The present T cell receptor (beta chain) was sequenced within a study of CD8+CD57+ T cells in acquired aplastic anemia. The table lists this clonotype with a few counts. What it recognizes is unknown. Using genomic DNA as the template, TCR beta VDJ and CDR3 profiling was carried out. TCRdb called the reads again in MiXCR, with one record for every CDR3 protein. The table includes some 140,000 distinct CDR3 sequences, about 48% detected once. The study's findings and limits: Patients had roughly 29 CD8+ CDR3 sequences in common with controls (the shared set). CD8+ Simpson's diversity did not differ significantly between patients and controls.

Patients chosen for sequencing had CD8+CD57+ cells that had expanded, as shown by flow cytometry. Every patient had severe acquired aplastic anemia. Among the patients, none had received any therapy at the time of blood sampling. Sequencing was carried out using sorted CD4+, CD8+, or CD8+CD57+ T cells (not recorded which) from PBMCs. The TCR comes from a human donor with aplastic anemia.

The CDR3 here is CASSSTGVYGYTF. In DNA form, the CDR3 reads TGTGCCAGCAGCTCGACAGGGGTCTATGGCTACACCTTC. The chain joins TRBV7-3 to TRBJ1-2; 8 nucleotides align to TRBD1. V lost 4 bases and J lost 4; bases outside the gene matches: 2. The CDR3 extends over 13 amino acids. Germline V gene lookup returns CDR1 SGHTA and CDR2 FQGTGA.